The subject of this entry is one T cell receptor (beta chain). The V and J ends lost 0 bases and 12 bases respectively, with 14 bases between them. CDR1 and CDR2 from the germline V gene are LGHNA and YNFKEQ. The CDR3 is made up of 14 amino acids. These data are taken from a study of identical twins. MiXCR, applied by TCRdb to the 5' RACE reads, yields one record per CDR3 protein. The sample holds 750,000 to 950,000 distinct CDR3 sequences, 12% seen once. Another study also made use of these data, one on yellow fever vaccine responses in identical twins.

The specimen was PBMCs. This sequence originates from a woman under 30 in good health. This rearrangement joins TRBV4-2 to TRBJ1-4; D is unresolved. CDR3: CASSQDLTDGELFF. DNA of the CDR3: TGTGCCAGCAGCCAAGATCTTACCGACGGGGAACTGTTTTTT.